The next 9 T cell receptor beta chains were all read from a single sample in a study of blood T cell repertoires in COVID-19. TCRdb's table, derived via immunoSEQ multiplex PCR, lists solely in-frame clones and lacks some. This sample has approximately 350,000 clones, with roughly four fifths found just once. The sample consisted of PBMCs or T cells enriched from blood (not recorded which). These receptors all come from a woman between 45 and 65 years old who had recovered from COVID-19.

The chain couples TRBV19 to TRBJ1-1; maybe TRBD1 (6 bases). CDR1 and CDR2 (germline): LNHDA, SQIVND (reference sequence). The CDR3 is made up of 15 amino acids. With 4 bases removed from V and 1 base from J, the gap between germline ends came to 13 bases. The CDR3 sequence: CASSTGTSGNTEAFF. The CDR3 bases are TGTGCCAGTAGTACCGGGACATCAGGGAACACTGAAGCTTTCTTT.

This sequence joins TRBV24-1 and TRBJ2-2, with D unclear. The germline CDR1 and CDR2 sequences are KGHDR and SFDVKD. The CDR3 sequence is 15 residues long. V lost 2 bases and J 3 bases, leaving 9 bases between the germline ends. CDR3 nucleotides: TGTGCCACCAGTGATTCGCGGTATGACACCGGGGAGCTGTTTTTT. Its protein is CATSDSRYDTGELFF.

This clone was observed a few times. This chain links TRBV3-1 (or the pseudogene TRBV3-2) with TRBJ2-3; weak D call: TRBD2 (5 bases). The CDR3 has 15 residues. V was cut by 0 bases and J by 5 bases, with 12 bases left in between. The V gene's germline CDR1 is LGHDT and CDR2 YNNKEL (reference sequence). The CDR3 DNA is TGTGCCAGCAGCCAAGATACGGGGTCGGGAGATACGCAGTATTTT. Protein product: CASSQDTGSGDTQYF.

V usage is TRBV19 and J usage is TRBJ2-7; 7 bases agree with TRBD2. The germline gives CDR1 LNHDA, CDR2 SQIVND (reference sequence). The CDR3 runs to 15 residues. Trimming removed 6 bases from V and 2 bases from J; junction bases left unmatched: 10. CDR3 sequence: CASRTTWGGTYEQYF. DNA for the CDR3: TGTGCCAGTAGAACCACCTGGGGGGGGACCTACGAGCAGTACTTC.

J is TRBJ1-4 and V is TRBV7-2; D is uncertain. Deletions cut 1 base from V and 7 bases from J, with 10 bases between. The CDR3 is 14 amino acids. Germline V lookup: CDR1 SGHTA, CDR2 FQGNSA. The CDR3 bases are TGTGCCAGCAGCTTAGAGCCTGCCCGTGAAAAACTGTTTTTT. Protein sequence: CASSLEPAREKLFF.

The J gene is TRBJ2-7, the V gene TRBV6-6, with TRBD1 identical over 9 bases. J lost 4 bases, V lost 6 bases, and 16 bases had no gene match. Germline V CDR1 and CDR2: MNHNY, SVGAGI (reference sequence). There are 17 residues in the CDR3. CDR3 DNA sequence: TGTGCCAGCAGCCGATCATCAAACAACAGGGGGCAATACGAGCAGTACTTC. The encoded protein is CASSRSSNNRGQYEQYF.

This clone was found a few times. V usage is TRBV5-5 and J usage is TRBJ2-7; 8 bases fit TRBD1. CDR1 is SGHKS, CDR2 YYEKEE, per germline (reference sequence). There are 15 residues in the CDR3. V dropped 6 bases and J dropped 3; count of bases not matched to a gene: 11. In DNA, the CDR3 is TGTGCCAGCACCCCATTGCAGGGGGCCTACTACGAGCAGTACTTC. This encodes CASTPLQGAYYEQYF.

The chain couples TRBV27 to TRBJ1-1; D is possibly TRBD1 (6 bases). The CDR3 extends over 15 amino acids. V shed 4 bases and J shed 1 base, with 13 bases lying between them. Germline CDR1 and CDR2: MNHEY and SMNVEV (reference sequence). This CDR3 reads CASSSKQGANTEAFF. As DNA, the CDR3 is TGTGCCAGCAGTTCAAAACAGGGTGCGAACACTGAAGCTTTCTTT.

The genes are TRBV6-4 and TRBJ1-5, with a possible D match to TRBD1 (6 bases). This CDR3 has 13 amino acids. Germline lookup yields CDR1 MRHNA and CDR2 SNTAGT. V lost 9 bases to trimming and J lost 1 base, with 10 bases between them. For the CDR3, the DNA is TGTGCCAGAATACAGGGAAGCAATCAGCCCCAGCATTTT. Translated: CARIQGSNQPQHF.